Listed below are T cell receptor beta chains from one sample, sequenced in a study of post-analysis software for immune sequencing data. MiXCR, run by TCRdb on the PCR reads, gives a single entry per CDR3 protein. The table has some 890,000 distinct CDR3 sequences, approximately 57% seen once; the top ten hold roughly 4.4%. The sequenced sample was blood. These receptor sequences come from a girl between 5 and 17 years old with multiple sclerosis. Each CDR3 is given with its conserved first and last residue. D genes are given only for firm matches. Clone size is not always given. Where it is, it says once, few, many or a class for expanded clones.

d_gene,j_gene,abundance,v_gene,CDR3aa,CDR3nt
TRBD1,TRBJ2-1,NA,TRBV20-1,CSARLTGGGEQFF,TGCAGTGCTAGACTGACAGGGGGCGGTGAGCAGTTCTTC
TRBD2,TRBJ2-7,NA,TRBV20-1,CSARDVLAGSYEQYF,TGCAGTGCTAGAGATGTCCTAGCGGGCTCCTACGAGCAGTACTTC
NA,TRBJ2-7,once,TRBV12-5,CASAVSRSSSYEQYF,TGTGCTAGTGCCGTAAGCCGATCGAGCTCCTACGAGCAGTACTTC
NA,TRBJ2-5,NA,TRBV4-2,CASNQDRASLREQYF,TGTGCCAGCAACCAAGATCGGGCCAGTCTACGGGAGCAGTACTTC
TRBD2,TRBJ2-5,few,TRBV12-3/TRBV12-4,CASRLAGAQETQYF,TGTGCCAGCAGATTAGCGGGGGCGCAAGAGACCCAGTACTTC
NA,TRBJ1-2,NA,TRBV12-5,CASGAGTQVYGYTF,TGTGCTAGTGGGGCGGGGACCCAAGTCTATGGCTACACCTTC
NA,TRBJ2-7,once,TRBV29-1,CSVGETSYEQYF,TGCAGCGTTGGAGAGACCTCCTACGAGCAGTACTTC
NA,TRBJ2-6,NA,TRBV12-3/TRBV12-4,CASSLRKTGQLSGANVLTF,TGTGCCAGCAGTCTAAGAAAAACAGGGCAACTCTCTGGGGCCAACGTCCTGACTTTC
TRBD2,TRBJ2-1,NA,TRBV7-3,CASSPAGTRRNNEQFF,TGTGCCAGCAGCCCCGCCGGGACTAGGCGAAACAATGAGCAGTTCTTC
NA,TRBJ2-1,NA,TRBV28,CASSRLEARNEQFF,TGTGCCAGCAGTCGCCTAGAAGCCCGCAATGAGCAGTTCTTC
TRBD1,TRBJ2-5,few,TRBV29-1,CSATGIQETQYF,TGCAGTGCGACAGGGATCCAAGAGACCCAGTACTTC
NA,TRBJ2-7,few,TRBV6-2/TRBV6-3,CASSYHEPYEQYF,TGTGCCAGCAGTTACCATGAACCTTACGAGCAGTACTTC
NA,TRBJ2-1,few,TRBV5-5,CASSLSSMDNEQFF,TGTGCCAGCAGCTTGTCCTCTATGGACAATGAGCAGTTCTTC
TRBD2,TRBJ2-5,NA,TRBV29-1,CSALSGRIGEQYF,TGCAGCGCCCTTAGCGGGAGAATTGGTGAGCAGTACTTC
NA,TRBJ2-7,NA,TRBV20-1,CSAISETASYEQYF,TGCAGTGCTATATCCGAGACAGCTTCCTACGAGCAGTACTTC
NA,TRBJ2-1,NA,TRBV12-3/TRBV12-4,CASRSIGTYNEQFF,TGTGCCAGCAGGTCTATTGGTACCTACAATGAGCAGTTCTTC
NA,TRBJ1-1,NA,TRBV18,CASSSGLERTEAFF,TGTGCCAGCTCCTCGGGACTGGAACGGACTGAAGCTTTCTTT
TRBD2,TRBJ2-4,NA,TRBV20-1,CSARVLPRTSWAKNIQYF,TGCAGTGCTAGAGTCTTGCCCCGGACTAGCTGGGCCAAAAACATTCAGTACTTC
NA,TRBJ2-3,once,TRBV18,CASSPPTSVTDTQYF,TGTGCCAGCTCACCACCGACTAGTGTCACAGATACGCAGTATTTT
NA,TRBJ2-1,NA,TRBV3-1,CASSQGTSLGQFF,TGTGCCAGCAGCCAAGGCACCTCTTTGGGGCAGTTCTTC
NA,TRBJ2-4,NA,TRBV6-6,CASSQDLAKNIQYF,TGTGCCAGCAGTCAAGACCTAGCCAAAAACATTCAGTACTTC
NA,TRBJ2-7,NA,TRBV11-2,CASSLGLEGYEQYF,TGTGCCAGCAGCTTAGGACTGGAGGGCTACGAGCAGTACTTC
TRBD1,TRBJ2-3,few,TRBV29-1,CSVVRGRTDTQYF,TGCAGCGTTGTCAGGGGGCGGACAGATACGCAGTATTTT
NA,TRBJ1-2,few,TRBV4-1,CASSPRQATYGYTF,TGCGCCAGCAGCCCCAGACAGGCCACCTATGGCTACACCTTC
NA,TRBJ2-3,NA,TRBV2,CASSDQARDTQYF,TGTGCCAGCAGTGATCAGGCCCGCGATACGCAGTATTTT
NA,TRBJ2-2,few,TRBV12-5,CASGLGGPNTGELFF,TGTGCTAGTGGTTTGGGGGGGCCGAACACCGGGGAGCTGTTTTTT
TRBD1,TRBJ2-7,few,TRBV10-3,CAISADRGGEQYF,TGTGCCATCAGTGCGGACAGGGGCGGTGAGCAGTACTTC
TRBD1,TRBJ2-7,NA,TRBV7-2,CASSLRDSKYPTSSYEQYF,TGTGCCAGCAGCTTAAGGGACAGTAAATATCCTACTAGCTCCTACGAGCAGTACTTC
NA,TRBJ2-1,few,TRBV29-1,CSVVGTSSYNEQFF,TGCAGCGTTGTTGGGACGAGCTCCTACAATGAGCAGTTCTTC
TRBD2,TRBJ2-1,NA,TRBV20-1,CSARDLGLAGGLSYNEQFF,TGCAGTGCTAGAGATCTGGGACTAGCGGGAGGTCTCTCCTACAATGAGCAGTTCTTC
NA,TRBJ2-5,NA,TRBV5-1,CASSLAETSLGTETQYF,TGCGCCAGCAGCTTGGCGGAGACTAGTCTCGGGACTGAGACCCAGTACTTC
NA,TRBJ1-6,many,TRBV4-1,CASSQEGQAYNSPLHF,TGCGCCAGCAGCCAAGAGGGACAAGCGTATAATTCACCCCTCCACTTT
NA,TRBJ2-2,few,TRBV6-6,CASRVPQDTGELFF,TGTGCCAGCAGGGTCCCCCAGGACACCGGGGAGCTGTTTTTT
TRBD2,TRBJ2-7,once,TRBV30,CAWSAGGGSYEQYF,TGTGCCTGGAGCGCGGGGGGTGGCTCCTACGAGCAGTACTTC
TRBD1,TRBJ1-1,NA,TRBV12-3/TRBV12-4,CASSTSTGGTEAFF,TGTGCCAGCAGCACGTCGACAGGGGGCACTGAAGCTTTCTTT
TRBD1,TRBJ2-5,NA,TRBV10-2,CASTPSRDRGKQYF,TGCGCCAGCACCCCTTCTAGGGACAGGGGCAAGCAGTACTTC
NA,TRBJ1-2,NA,TRBV6-5,CASSYSGDQTIGYTF,TGTGCCAGCAGTTACTCAGGGGATCAAACTATAGGCTACACCTTC
NA,TRBJ1-2,NA,TRBV4-1,CASSRAGTAGGYTF,TGCGCCAGCAGCCGGGCTGGGACGGCAGGAGGCTACACCTTC
TRBD1,TRBJ1-2,NA,TRBV15,CATSGGQGPTYGYTF,TGTGCCACCAGCGGGGGACAGGGGCCCACCTATGGCTACACCTTC
NA,TRBJ2-2,NA,TRBV12-3/TRBV12-4,CASSPWAGEAKNIQYFGAGELFF,NA
TRBD2,TRBJ2-7,NA,TRBV30,CAWSVLLAGEDEQYF,TGTGCCTGGAGTGTATTACTAGCGGGAGAAGACGAGCAGTACTTC
TRBD1,TRBJ2-7,NA,TRBV4-1,CASRPTGTGNYEQYF,TGCGCCAGCAGACCCACCGGGACAGGGAACTACGAGCAGTACTTC
TRBD1,TRBJ1-2,NA,TRBV5-1,CASSVDRGKYGYTF,TGCGCCAGCAGCGTGGACAGGGGAAAATATGGCTACACCTTC
TRBD1,TRBJ2-1,NA,TRBV6-5,CASGRDRAYNEQFF,TGTGCCAGCGGGAGGGACAGGGCTTACAATGAGCAGTTCTTC
TRBD1,TRBJ1-6,few,TRBV5-1,CASSFRTGGSNSPLHF,TGCGCCAGCAGCTTCCGGACAGGGGGAAGTAATTCACCCCTCCACTTT
NA,TRBJ2-2,NA,TRBV10-2,CASSQGIGELFF,TGCGCCAGCAGTCAGGGCATCGGGGAGCTGTTTTTT
NA,TRBJ2-1,NA,TRBV20-1,CSAKTSYNEQFF,TGCAGTGCAAAAACAAGCTACAATGAGCAGTTCTTC
TRBD2,TRBJ2-5,few,TRBV29-1,CSVSLAGRETQYF,TGCAGCGTTAGTCTAGCGGGACGGGAGACCCAGTACTTC